One and the same sample provided the 7 T cell receptor beta chains below, sequenced in a study of long-term antiretroviral therapy in people with HIV. This was the immunoSEQ v3.0 assay at survey level. Assay used: immunoSEQ multiplex PCR; TCRdb lists only in-frame clones, some missing. The table shows about 36,000 clones, with around 94% occurring only once. The sequences come from unsorted PBMCs, collected 4.1 years after starting antiretroviral therapy. The receptors originated from a woman aged 45-59 years with HIV.

This rearrangement joins TRBV27 to TRBJ2-7, with D possibly TRBD1 on 6 matching bases. Germline CDR1 MNHEY, CDR2 SMNVEV (reference sequence). The germline V and J ends were trimmed by 6 bases and 4 bases, with 10 bases remaining between them. The CDR3 has 12 amino acids. CDR3 region: CASSPQGYEQYF. The CDR3 nucleotides are TGTGCCAGCAGCCCACAGGGTTACGAGCAGTACTTC.

The CDR3 here is CASRLDRGLDGYTF. The DNA for the CDR3 is TGCGCCAGCAGACTCGACAGGGGGCTCGATGGCTACACCTTC. This chain links TRBV10-2 with TRBJ1-2, with 10 bases aligning to TRBD1. The CDR3 is 14 amino acids. The germline gives CDR1 WSHSY, CDR2 SAAADI. Trimming cost V 6 bases and J 6 bases; bases outside gene matches: 7.

The gene calls are TRBV5-5 and TRBJ2-7, with 11 bases lining up with TRBD2. The CDR3 consists of 15 residues. V lost 4 bases and J lost 3; bases outside the gene matches: 6. CDR1 is SGHKS, CDR2 YYEKEE, per germline (reference sequence). The CDR3 is CASSRLAGGHYEQYF. CDR3 sequence (DNA): TGTGCCAGCAGCCGTCTAGCGGGGGGACACTACGAGCAGTACTTC.

The J gene is TRBJ2-7, the V gene TRBV5-1, with 11 bases lining up with TRBD2. V lost 2 bases to trimming and J lost 0 bases; unmatched junction nucleotides: 7. Germline CDR1 and CDR2: SGHRS and YFSETQ. The CDR3 runs to 17 residues. The CDR3 DNA follows: TGCGCCAGCAGCTTAAGGCTAGCGGGGGGCAGCTCCTACGAGCAGTACTTC. Protein sequence: CASSLRLAGGSSYEQYF.

The rearrangement joins TRBV2 to TRBJ2-7, with 12 positions matching TRBD2. The germline CDR1 and CDR2 sequences are SNHLY and FYNNEI. The junction had 5 bases not matched to a gene; V was cut back by 7 bases and J by 4 bases. The CDR3 is made up of 14 amino acids. The CDR3 DNA is TGTGCCAGCAACGGACTAGCGGGGAAATACGAGCAGTACTTC. Translated: CASNGLAGKYEQYF. The full variable domain, rest sourced from reference TRBV2 and TRBJ2-7, is EPEVTQTPSHQVTQMGQEVILRCVPISNHLYFYWYRQILGQKVEFLVSFYNNEISEKSEIFDDQFSVERPDGSNFTLKIRSTKLEDSAMYFCASNGLAGKYEQYFGPGTRLTVT.

This clone was observed a single time. This chain connects TRBV11-2 to TRBJ2-3, with 9 bases fitting TRBD1. Germline-derived CDR1 and CDR2 are SGHAT and FQNNGV. Trimming cost V 2 bases and J 4 bases; bases outside gene matches: 1. This CDR3 spans 14 amino acids. This chain's CDR3 is CASSLTGGADTQYF. The CDR3 DNA is TGTGCCAGCAGCTTAACAGGGGGCGCAGATACGCAGTATTTT.

This clone was counted a single time. The chain recombines TRBV7-9 with TRBJ2-3; tentative D call: TRBD1 (5 bases). V shed 7 bases and J shed 1 base, with 15 bases lying between them. The CDR3 is made up of 15 amino acids. Per germline, CDR1 SEHNR and CDR2 FQNEAQ (reference sequence). DNA of the CDR3: TGTGCCAGCACCGGAACAGGCCTGGGCACAGATACGCAGTATTTT. As protein: CASTGTGLGTDTQYF.